This passage covers 13 T cell receptor beta chains from one sample sequenced in a study of T cell responses to AZD1222 COVID-19 vaccine. TCRdb's table, derived via immunoSEQ multiplex PCR, lists solely in-frame clones and lacks some. The sample holds 90,000 to 150,000 clones, 75% to 90% seen once. The sample in question was peripheral blood, obtained on day 0 of AZD1222 vaccination. These receptors were taken from an adult in good health.

V and J are TRBV28 and TRBJ1-5; D not certain. Germline loops: CDR1 MDHEN, CDR2 SYDVKM. The length of the CDR3 is 15 residues. Trimming cost V 6 bases and J 7 bases, with 19 bases left between them. The CDR3 coding sequence is TGTGCCAGCAGACCACGATTGGCGATTAAGCAGCCCCAGCATTTT. Translating gives CASRPRLAIKQPQHF.

V is TRBV5-5 and J is TRBJ2-5, with 7 bases fitting TRBD1. J gave up 1 base and V 5 bases, and 8 bases lay outside the gene matches. The length of the CDR3 is 15 residues. Per germline, CDR1 SGHKS and CDR2 YYEKEE (reference sequence). CDR3 loop: CASSQTGYLQETQYF. In DNA form, the CDR3 reads TGTGCCAGCAGTCAGACAGGGTATCTCCAAGAGACCCAGTACTTC.

The chain carries TRBV6-1 and TRBJ2-7, with D uncertain. The germline V and J ends were trimmed by 0 bases and 1 base, with 10 bases remaining between them. CDR3 length: 15 amino acids. Per the germline V gene, CDR1 is MNHNS and CDR2 is SASEGT. In DNA, the CDR3 is TGTGCCAGCAGTGAAGCGTCGGGTGCTTCCTACGAGCAGTACTTC. Its protein is CASSEASGASYEQYF.

V and J are TRBV21-1 and TRBJ2-1; the D segment call TRBD1 is taken from the table without a DNA check. TRBV21-1 is given as a pseudogene. The CDR3 has 18 amino acids. The chain's CDR3 is CASSKDRGREPIHNEQFF. DNA for the CDR3: TGTGCCAGCAGCAAGGACAGGGGGCGCGAACCCATCCACAATGAGCAGTTCTTC.

The J gene is TRBJ1-1, the V gene TRBV5-1, with TRBD1 matching over 8 bases. The CDR3 has 16 amino acids. V lost 4 bases and J lost 0; bases outside the gene matches: 8. The germline V gene has CDR1 SGHRS and CDR2 YFSETQ. The DNA of the CDR3 is TGCGCCAGCAGCGACCCGACAGGGGCCCTGAACACTGAAGCTTTCTTT. Amino acids: CASSDPTGALNTEAFF.

This sequence joins TRBV7-2 and TRBJ2-3; TRBD2 is a possible D gene (6 bases). This CDR3 has 16 residues. Germline lookup yields CDR1 SGHTA and CDR2 FQGNSA. V lost 5 bases to trimming and J lost 2 bases, with 17 bases between them. This CDR3 reads CASSRGPGVTTDTQYF. In DNA, the CDR3 is TGTGCCAGCAGCCGGGGACCGGGGGTCACCACAGATACGCAGTATTTT.

The rearrangement links TRBV21-1 to TRBJ1-2. TRBV21-1 counts as a pseudogene. The CDR3 contains 21 residues. The CDR3 here is CASSKGGSVKARCRRGYGYTF. Here the CDR3 DNA reads TGTGCCAGCAGCAAAGGAGGGTCGGTGAAAGCCCGGTGTCGACGGGGCTATGGCTACACCTTC.

The rearrangement uses TRBV28 and TRBJ1-5; TRBD1 might be the D (6 bases). From germline, CDR1 is MDHEN and CDR2 SYDVKM. The CDR3 length is 15 residues. V shed 6 bases and J shed 2 bases, with 14 bases lying between them. The chain's CDR3 is CASRPTGEGNQPQHF. DNA of the CDR3: TGTGCCAGCAGACCGACAGGTGAGGGCAATCAGCCCCAGCATTTT. Full variable domain (rest looked up from reference TRBV28 and TRBJ1-5): DVKVTQSSRYLVKRTGEKVFLECVQDMDHENMFWYRQDPGLGLRLIYFSYDVKMKEKGDIPEGYSVSREKKERFSLILESASTNQTSMYLCASRPTGEGNQPQHFGDGTRLSIL.

This chain links TRBV9 with TRBJ2-7; D is perhaps TRBD2 (8 bases). With 4 bases removed from V and 3 bases from J, the gap between germline ends came to 17 bases. In germline, CDR1 is SGDLS, CDR2 YYNGEE. This CDR3 is built from 15 residues. In DNA form, the CDR3 reads TGTGCCAGCAGCCCCAGACAGGGACTAGACTACGAGCAGTACTTC. Protein product: CASSPRQGLDYEQYF.

Only one count was recorded for this clone. V usage is TRBV28 and J usage is TRBJ1-2; D unresolved. CDR3 size: 13 residues. Trimming stripped 2 bases from V and 4 bases from J, with 8 bases between. The germline gives CDR1 MDHEN, CDR2 SYDVKM. In DNA, the CDR3 is TGTGCCAGCAGTTTAGGGTCACCCTATGGCTACACCTTC. It yields the protein CASSLGSPYGYTF.

This sequence joins TRBV3-1 (or the pseudogene TRBV3-2) and TRBJ2-7; D is perhaps TRBD2 (5 bases). The germline V gene encodes CDR1 LGHDT and CDR2 YNNKEL (reference sequence). The CDR3 totals 14 residues. V lost 5 bases, J lost 5 bases, and 16 bases lay in between. CDR3 residues: CASSYGPRANEQYF. The CDR3 DNA reads as TGTGCCAGCAGCTACGGACCGCGGGCAAACGAGCAGTACTTC.

The CDR3 protein is CAISGYGQGNTEAFF. The CDR3 DNA follows: TGTGCCATCAGTGGATACGGACAGGGGAACACTGAAGCTTTCTTT. The chain links TRBV10-3 to TRBJ1-1, with 8 bases aligning to TRBD1. Germline lookup yields CDR1 ENHRY and CDR2 SYGVKD. V trimming: 4 bases; J trimming: 1 base; junction bases outside the gene matches: 5. The CDR3 runs to 15 residues.

The genes are TRBV30 and TRBJ2-5; TRBD1 might be the D (6 bases). Germline assignment: CDR1 GTSNPN and CDR2 SVGIG (reference sequence). The CDR3 loop spans 13 amino acids. Trimming stripped 1 base from V and 2 bases from J, with 8 bases between. The CDR3 here is CAWSATGQETQYF. For the CDR3, the DNA is TGTGCCTGGAGTGCTACAGGGCAAGAGACCCAGTACTTC.